A selection of T cell receptor beta chains follows, all from one sample in a study of cytomegalovirus exposure and HLA in healthy donors. Sequenced by immunoSEQ multiplex PCR; TCRdb stores in-frame clones only, minus some. The sample holds 95,000 to 150,000 clones; roughly 68% are singletons and the top ten take 4% to 4.5%. Input material: PBMCs. The receptors derive from a woman aged 50 to 60 in good health and CMV-seropositive. CDR3s include the opening cysteine and the closing phenylalanine or tryptophan. The D gene is left open where the match is weak. Size is omitted from some rows. Given values are once, few, many or a class for expanded clones.

cdr3_nt: TGTGCCAGCAGCGGGGGACAGGGTTTCGGGCACACCTTC; cdr3_aa: CASSGGQGFGHTF; d_call: TRBD1; v_call: TRBV28; clone_size: few; j_call: TRBJ1-2
cdr3_nt: TGTGCTAGTGGCCCTATAACCGGGACTAGCTTTTCTTTCACAGATACGCAGTATTTT; cdr3_aa: CASGPITGTSFSFTDTQYF; d_call: TRBD2; v_call: TRBV12-5; clone_size: -; j_call: TRBJ2-3
cdr3_nt: TGTGCCAGCCGAGGGACTAGCGGGGGTACAGATACGCAGTATTTT; cdr3_aa: CASRGTSGGTDTQYF; d_call: TRBD2; v_call: TRBV28; clone_size: once; j_call: TRBJ2-3
cdr3_nt: TGTGCCAGCAGCTCCCCGGGGGGCGGAGAGACCCAGTACTTC; cdr3_aa: CASSSPGGGETQYF; d_call: -; v_call: TRBV11-2; clone_size: -; j_call: TRBJ2-5
cdr3_nt: TGTGCCACCTCCCGGGGGGCGGTAAATGGCTACACCTTC; cdr3_aa: CATSRGAVNGYTF; d_call: -; v_call: TRBV2; clone_size: -; j_call: TRBJ1-2
cdr3_nt: TGCGCCAGCAGCCCTGAAGCGGGCAATAGGAACACCATATATTTT; cdr3_aa: CASSPEAGNRNTIYF; d_call: -; v_call: TRBV4-1; clone_size: -; j_call: TRBJ1-3
cdr3_nt: TGTGCCAGCAGTTCCCAGGGGGTGACTAATGAAAAACTGTTTTTT; cdr3_aa: CASSSQGVTNEKLFF; d_call: TRBD1; v_call: TRBV28; clone_size: -; j_call: TRBJ1-4
cdr3_nt: TGTGCCAGCAGTTACTCTCACAGGGGAACTGAAGCTTTCTTT; cdr3_aa: CASSYSHRGTEAFF; d_call: TRBD1; v_call: TRBV6-5; clone_size: -; j_call: TRBJ1-1
cdr3_nt: TGTGCCAGCAGCCCAGGGACTAGCGGGGCCGAGGAGCAGTACTTC; cdr3_aa: CASSPGTSGAEEQYF; d_call: TRBD2; v_call: TRBV5-4; clone_size: once; j_call: TRBJ2-7
cdr3_nt: TGTGCCAGCAGTGATCCCACAGGGAGCTCCTATAATTCACCCCTCCACTTT; cdr3_aa: CASSDPTGSSYNSPLHF; d_call: -; v_call: TRBV6-1; clone_size: -; j_call: TRBJ1-6
cdr3_nt: TGTGCCAGCAGCGCCCCGCGGATTCGGGAAGGCACAGATACGCAGTATTTT; cdr3_aa: CASSAPRIREGTDTQYF; d_call: -; v_call: TRBV9; clone_size: -; j_call: TRBJ2-3
cdr3_nt: TGCGCCAGCAGCTCGGGACAGGGAAAGGGGTACGAGCAGTACTTC; cdr3_aa: CASSSGQGKGYEQYF; d_call: TRBD1; v_call: TRBV5-1; clone_size: -; j_call: TRBJ2-7
cdr3_nt: TGTGCCAGCAGTTTCTATGACTCCTACGAGCAGTACTTC; cdr3_aa: CASSFYDSYEQYF; d_call: -; v_call: TRBV28; clone_size: -; j_call: TRBJ2-7
cdr3_nt: TGTGCCACCAGCGGTGACAGAAGAGCTAACTATGGCTACACCTTC; cdr3_aa: CATSGDRRANYGYTF; d_call: -; v_call: TRBV15; clone_size: -; j_call: TRBJ1-2
cdr3_nt: TGTGCCAGCAGTGAATTATCCAGGGGCTATGGCTACACCTTC; cdr3_aa: CASSELSRGYGYTF; d_call: -; v_call: TRBV6-1; clone_size: few; j_call: TRBJ1-2
cdr3_nt: TGTGCCAGGGACTCGGATGAAAAACTGTTTTTT; cdr3_aa: CARDSDEKLFF; d_call: -; v_call: TRBV7-8; clone_size: few; j_call: TRBJ1-4
cdr3_nt: TGTGCCAGCAGCTTGACAGGGGTTAATTCACCCCTCCACTTT; cdr3_aa: CASSLTGVNSPLHF; d_call: TRBD1; v_call: TRBV5-6; clone_size: once; j_call: TRBJ1-6
cdr3_nt: TGTGCCAGCAGCCCGGGACAATTAGCCTACGAGCAGTACTTC; cdr3_aa: CASSPGQLAYEQYF; d_call: -; v_call: TRBV5-5; clone_size: -; j_call: TRBJ2-7
cdr3_nt: TGTGCCAGCAGCCGAACAGGGTTGGGACCTTCGTACGAGCAGTACTTC; cdr3_aa: CASSRTGLGPSYEQYF; d_call: -; v_call: TRBV7-9; clone_size: -; j_call: TRBJ2-7
cdr3_nt: TGCGCCAGCAGCCCGGGACAGTACGGGGAGACCCAGTACTTC; cdr3_aa: CASSPGQYGETQYF; d_call: TRBD1; v_call: TRBV5-1; clone_size: -; j_call: TRBJ2-5
cdr3_nt: TGTGCCAGTAGTATAAGCGACAGGTTGAGCTCCTATAATTCACCCCTCCACTTT; cdr3_aa: CASSISDRLSSYNSPLHF; d_call: -; v_call: TRBV19; clone_size: -; j_call: TRBJ1-6
cdr3_nt: TGTGCCAGCAGTAGAGGACAGTTCCCTAACTATGGCTACACCTTC; cdr3_aa: CASSRGQFPNYGYTF; d_call: -; v_call: TRBV6-5; clone_size: -; j_call: TRBJ1-2
cdr3_nt: TGTGCCAGCAGTTTTGGGCCCCAGACCGGGGAGCTGTTTTTT; cdr3_aa: CASSFGPQTGELFF; d_call: -; v_call: TRBV27; clone_size: -; j_call: TRBJ2-2
cdr3_nt: TGTGCCAGCAGCTTCAGCGGGACTGGGGCCAACGTCCTGACTTTC; cdr3_aa: CASSFSGTGANVLTF; d_call: TRBD2; v_call: TRBV7-8; clone_size: -; j_call: TRBJ2-6
cdr3_nt: TGTGCCAGCAGCTTCGCTAGCGAGCAGTACTTC; cdr3_aa: CASSFASEQYF; d_call: -; v_call: TRBV11-2; clone_size: -; j_call: TRBJ2-7
cdr3_nt: TGTGCCAGCAGTCTACAGGGGGTCGAGGGAAACACCATATATTTT; cdr3_aa: CASSLQGVEGNTIYF; d_call: TRBD1; v_call: TRBV2; clone_size: -; j_call: TRBJ1-3
cdr3_nt: TGTGCCAGCAGCTTAGACGGTGAGAGAGAGACCCAGTACTTC; cdr3_aa: CASSLDGERETQYF; d_call: -; v_call: TRBV7-2; clone_size: -; j_call: TRBJ2-5
cdr3_nt: TGCGCCAGCAGCCTTGGTCCAGCGAACACCGGGGAGCTGTTTTTT; cdr3_aa: CASSLGPANTGELFF; d_call: -; v_call: TRBV5-1; clone_size: -; j_call: TRBJ2-2
cdr3_nt: TGTGCCAGCAGCGTAGAGGGCGGGGGGGTCGAGACCCAGTACTTC; cdr3_aa: CASSVEGGGVETQYF; d_call: TRBD2; v_call: TRBV7-7; clone_size: -; j_call: TRBJ2-5
cdr3_nt: TGTGCCAGCAGCTTAGGGGGGGAGAATGAGCAGTTCTTC; cdr3_aa: CASSLGGENEQFF; d_call: -; v_call: TRBV7-8; clone_size: -; j_call: TRBJ2-1
cdr3_nt: TGCAGCGTGGTGCTAGCGGGGGGCCGACCTGTTGGCTCCTACGAGCAGTACTTC; cdr3_aa: CSVVLAGGRPVGSYEQYF; d_call: TRBD2; v_call: TRBV29-1; clone_size: once; j_call: TRBJ2-7
cdr3_nt: TGTGCCAGCAGCCTTACAGGGGTTTTGGGTTCACCCCTCCACTTT; cdr3_aa: CASSLTGVLGSPLHF; d_call: TRBD1; v_call: TRBV5-5; clone_size: -; j_call: TRBJ1-6
cdr3_nt: TGTGCCAGCAGCTTAGCCGGGACAGGGTATGGCGAGCAGTACTTC; cdr3_aa: CASSLAGTGYGEQYF; d_call: TRBD1; v_call: TRBV7-2; clone_size: few; j_call: TRBJ2-7
cdr3_nt: TGTGCCAGCAACGGGTATAGCAATCAGCCCCAGCATTTT; cdr3_aa: CASNGYSNQPQHF; d_call: -; v_call: TRBV6-5; clone_size: -; j_call: TRBJ1-5
cdr3_nt: TGTGCCTGCTCAACTAGCTCTGGGGCCAACGTCCTGACTTTC; cdr3_aa: CACSTSSGANVLTF; d_call: -; v_call: TRBV2; clone_size: few; j_call: TRBJ2-6
cdr3_nt: TGTGCCAGCAGCGCAGGAACAGGGGGCTTATATTCACCCCTCCACTTT; cdr3_aa: CASSAGTGGLYSPLHF; d_call: TRBD1; v_call: TRBV7-6; clone_size: -; j_call: TRBJ1-6
cdr3_nt: TGCGCCAGCAGTTTGGAGACAGGATATTCCTACGAGCAGTACTTC; cdr3_aa: CASSLETGYSYEQYF; d_call: -; v_call: TRBV5-1; clone_size: -; j_call: TRBJ2-7
cdr3_nt: TGTGCCAGCAGTCAACAACCCCCGCCTGTCATTCAGTACTTC; cdr3_aa: CASSQQPPPVIQYF; d_call: -; v_call: TRBV27; clone_size: -; j_call: TRBJ2-4
cdr3_nt: TGTGCCAGCAGTTTTGAGGGTTATAGCACAGATACGCAGTATTTT; cdr3_aa: CASSFEGYSTDTQYF; d_call: -; v_call: TRBV27; clone_size: -; j_call: TRBJ2-3
cdr3_nt: TGTGCCAGCAGCTTAATGACAGTCCGCTCCTACGAGCAGTACTTC; cdr3_aa: CASSLMTVRSYEQYF; d_call: -; v_call: TRBV28; clone_size: few; j_call: TRBJ2-7
cdr3_nt: TGTGCCAGCAGCGTAGGAGGGGGTCCGAACACCGGGGAGCTGTTTTTT; cdr3_aa: CASSVGGGPNTGELFF; d_call: -; v_call: TRBV9; clone_size: -; j_call: TRBJ2-2
cdr3_nt: TGTGCCAGCATAAAAAGGGGGCGCAGCTATTCACCCCTCCACTTT; cdr3_aa: CASIKRGRSYSPLHF; d_call: TRBD1; v_call: TRBV6-6; clone_size: once; j_call: TRBJ1-6
cdr3_nt: TGTGCCAGCAGCTTGGTCAGGGCAGATACGCAGTATTTT; cdr3_aa: CASSLVRADTQYF; d_call: -; v_call: TRBV5-6; clone_size: -; j_call: TRBJ2-3
cdr3_nt: TGTGCCAGCAGTGGACTAGCGGGGAGCACAGATACGCAGTATTTT; cdr3_aa: CASSGLAGSTDTQYF; d_call: TRBD2; v_call: TRBV2; clone_size: -; j_call: TRBJ2-3
cdr3_nt: TGTGCCAGCAGTGTCACTAGCGGGGGCTACAATGAGCAGTTCTTC; cdr3_aa: CASSVTSGGYNEQFF; d_call: TRBD2; v_call: TRBV5-6; clone_size: -; j_call: TRBJ2-1
cdr3_nt: TGTGCCAGCAGCTTAGGCAGGGGTTCCACTGAAGCTTTCTTT; cdr3_aa: CASSLGRGSTEAFF; d_call: -; v_call: TRBV7-3; clone_size: few; j_call: TRBJ1-1